This TCR beta chain derives from a study of T cell responses to AZD1222 COVID-19 vaccine. General study points: Baseline seropositives among AZD1222 recipients totaled only five or six. Unmutated variant regions are reportedly targeted by nearly half of spike-specific TCRs.

Germline CDR1 and CDR2: MDHEN and SYDVKM. Trimming pared 7 bases from V and 1 base from J, leaving 16 bases between. The CDR3 is made up of 15 amino acids. With respect to this clone: Its antigen is not identified.

TCRdb keeps only in-frame clones here, not all; method: immunoSEQ multiplex PCR. The sample carries about 120,000 clones, 70% to 90% recorded once. This TCR derives from an adult in good health. The chain combines TRBV28 with TRBJ2-5; D may be TRBD1 or TRBD2 (7 bases each). The starting material was peripheral blood, obtained on day 0 of MenACWY control vaccination. The CDR3 sequence: CASTLWEGAQETQYF. The CDR3 DNA reads TGTGCCAGCACGCTGTGGGAGGGGGCCCAAGAGACCCAGTACTTC.